This record looks at one TCR beta chain sequence and its context. This CDR3 contains 13 residues. Germline values: CDR1 LGHDT, CDR2 YNNKEL (reference sequence). The ends lost 4 bases at V and 8 bases at J; junction bases unmatched: 3. In the original workflow: Counts of nucleated cells, estimated from reference gene primer amplification, were obtained. Profiling relied on immunoSEQ multiplex PCR, and the TCRdb table lists in-frame clones only, not all of them. That table furnishes V, J and clone size, whereas the DNA furnished D and trimming. The repertoire has 40,000 to 55,000 clones, less than 85% of them found once; the top ten carry approximately 4.5%. This sample was taken from a study of blood T cell repertoires in COVID-19. Study-level information: The study drew acute and convalescent COVID-19 samples from the United States, Italy and Spain.

The sequenced material came from peripheral blood. The TCR originated in a man in his fifties with active COVID-19. The V call is TRBV3-1 (or the pseudogene TRBV3-2), the J call TRBJ1-4; TRBD1 matches at 8 bases. CDR3 region: CASSRGTGEKLFF. DNA of the CDR3: TGTGCCAGCAGCCGAGGGACAGGCGAAAAACTGTTTTTT.